The rows below give T cell receptor beta chains drawn from one sample of a study of blood T cell repertoires in COVID-19. Produced via immunoSEQ multiplex PCR; TCRdb's table is partial and in-frame only. The repertoire consists of about 200,000 clones, with around three quarters occurring once and the leading ten covering around 5.1%. Sequencing was carried out using peripheral blood. The receptor source for this set is a woman between 65 and 79 years old with acute or convalescent COVID-19. CDR3s include the opening cysteine and the closing phenylalanine or tryptophan. The D gene is left open where the match is weak. Size is stated for part of the rows, as once, few or many counts, or as a class when the clone is expanded.

-,-,TRBV11-3,TRBJ2-3,CASSLRHKQDTQYF,TGTGCCAGCAGCTTAAGACACAAGCAGGATACGCAGTATTTT
-,-,TRBV12-3/TRBV12-4,TRBJ1-3,CASTLGAYTIYF,TGTGCCAGCACCTTAGGGGCATACACCATATATTTT
-,-,TRBV30,TRBJ1-1,CAWSGQLDTEAFF,TGTGCCTGGAGTGGACAGTTGGACACTGAAGCTTTCTTT
TRBD1,-,TRBV28,TRBJ1-1,CASSSAGTGNTEAFF,TGTGCCAGCAGTTCCGCCGGGACAGGGAACACTGAAGCTTTCTTT
-,-,TRBV28,TRBJ1-6,CASTSGGGGSRVHF,TGTGCCAGCACATCAGGAGGTGGGGGCTCACGGGTCCACTTT
-,-,TRBV5-1,TRBJ2-2,CASSPYIGELFF,TGCGCCAGCAGCCCTTATATAGGGGAGCTGTTTTTT
-,-,TRBV28,TRBJ2-4,CASTPSGKNIQYF,TGTGCCAGCACCCCGTCGGGCAAAAACATTCAGTACTTC
TRBD2,-,TRBV11-2,TRBJ2-1,CASSAVLAVNEQFF,TGTGCCAGCAGCGCCGTACTAGCGGTCAATGAGCAGTTCTTC
-,-,TRBV7-2,TRBJ2-7,CASSLGSYSYEQYF,TGTGCCAGCAGCTTAGGGTCCTACTCCTACGAGCAGTACTTC
-,-,TRBV5-4,TRBJ1-2,CASSLAGDGWGYTF,TGTGCCAGCAGCTTGGCAGGGGATGGATGGGGCTACACCTTC
-,-,TRBV2,TRBJ2-3,CASTSTDTQYF,TGTGCCAGTACTAGCACAGATACGCAGTATTTT
TRBD2,many,TRBV18,TRBJ2-1,CASSRSVAGGIDEQFF,TGTGCCAGCTCACGGTCGGTGGCGGGAGGTATCGATGAGCAGTTCTTC
-,-,TRBV18,TRBJ1-4,CASSPPALREKLFF,TGTGCCAGCTCACCCCCGGCCCTGAGGGAAAAACTGTTTTTT
-,-,TRBV9,TRBJ1-4,CASSVAGSRNEKLFF,TGTGCCAGCAGTGTCGCGGGGTCGCGTAACGAAAAACTGTTTTTT
-,few,TRBV6-5,TRBJ1-2,CASSFTPSGAYGYTF,TGTGCCAGCAGTTTTACCCCTTCTGGGGCGTATGGCTACACCTTC
TRBD1,-,TRBV19,TRBJ2-2,CASSFRTGGTTGELFF,TGTGCCAGTAGTTTCAGGACAGGGGGCACCACCGGGGAGCTGTTTTTT
TRBD1,-,TRBV18,TRBJ2-7,CASSPTGTGPYEQYF,TGTGCCAGCTCACCAACCGGGACAGGCCCCTACGAGCAGTACTTC
-,-,TRBV11-3,TRBJ2-7,CASSLTSPDRYEQYF,TGTGCCAGCAGCCTTACTAGCCCAGATCGCTACGAGCAGTACTTC
-,-,TRBV11-2,TRBJ1-2,CASSLDLWTDGYTF,TGTGCCAGCAGCTTAGATCTGTGGACAGATGGCTACACCTTC
TRBD1,-,TRBV28,TRBJ2-3,CASSHLEGQGPDTQYF,TGTGCCAGCAGTCACCTTGAAGGACAGGGGCCAGATACGCAGTATTTT
TRBD1,-,TRBV24-1,TRBJ2-5,CATSETPGTVGETQYF,TGTGCCACCAGTGAGACTCCCGGGACAGTGGGAGAGACCCAGTACTTC
TRBD2,-,TRBV19,TRBJ2-1,CASTTSGPNNEQFF,TGTGCCAGTACCACTAGCGGGCCAAACAATGAGCAGTTCTTC
TRBD1,-,TRBV18,TRBJ1-1,CASSPLGQALNTEAFF,TGTGCCAGCTCACCCCTCGGACAGGCGCTGAACACTGAAGCTTTCTTT
TRBD1,few,TRBV7-8,TRBJ2-7,CASSDGQGREQYF,TGTGCCAGCAGCGACGGACAGGGCCGCGAGCAGTACTTC
TRBD2,-,TRBV5-1,TRBJ2-2,CASRRDYYTGELFF,TGCGCCAGCAGGAGGGACTATTACACCGGGGAGCTGTTTTTT
TRBD1,-,TRBV10-3,TRBJ1-5,CAISVGTGVNQPQHF,TGTGCCATCAGTGTTGGGACAGGGGTGAATCAGCCCCAGCATTTT